This T cell receptor (beta chain) was documented in a study of type 1 and type 2 diabetes patients. Germline V gene lookup returns CDR1 KGHDR and CDR2 SFDVKD. CDR3 length: 15 residues. With respect to this clonotype: Germline and junction disagree at one end, which may indicate a read error.

The PCR template was genomic DNA. The TCR beta CDR3 region was amplified using 30 forward and 13 reverse primers. TCRdb re-derived calls from the multiplex PCR reads in MiXCR, one entry per CDR3 protein. The sample has some 250,000 distinct CDR3 sequences; roughly 44% are singletons. Sequencing was carried out using peripheral blood mononuclear cells (PBMCs). This clonotype originated in a man aged 18 to 29 with type 2 diabetes. The V and J genes are TRBV24-1 and TRBJ2-3; D possibly corresponds to TRBD1 (6 bases). The CDR3, as DNA: TGTGCCAGCAGTCCAACAGGGTATGGCACAGATACGCAGTATTTT. The encoded protein is CASSPTGYGTDTQYF.